The 32 T cell receptor beta chains in this list originate from one sample, sequenced in a study of blood T cell repertoires in COVID-19. The data were produced by immunoSEQ multiplex PCR, yet TCRdb's version contains in-frame clones alone and is incomplete. The sample lists roughly 120,000 clones, roughly 80% occurring once. Material for sequencing was peripheral blood. The receptors originated from a man aged 45 to 65 with acute or convalescent COVID-19.

The chain has TRBV15 and TRBJ2-3; D not certain. The CDR3 is 14 amino acids. Per germline, CDR1 LNHNV and CDR2 YYDKDF (reference sequence). V was cut by 0 bases and J by 2 bases, with 6 bases left in between. CDR3 in amino acids: CATSRDHYTDTQYF. For the CDR3, the DNA is TGTGCCACCAGCAGAGATCACTACACAGATACGCAGTATTTT.

This chain connects TRBV27 to TRBJ2-6; 8 bases agree with TRBD1. This CDR3 comprises 18 residues. V shed 7 bases, J shed 0 bases, and the junction held 11 bases outside the gene matches. Germline-derived CDR1 and CDR2 are MNHEY and SMNVEV (reference sequence). The CDR3 DNA reads as TGTGCCAGCACCCCCTCGACAGGGGTCCCCTCTGGGGCCAACGTCCTGACTTTC. This gives the protein CASTPSTGVPSGANVLTF.

The chain employs TRBV7-6 and TRBJ2-3; 7 bases map to TRBD2. The V segment lost 2 bases and the J segment 6 bases; nucleotides outside the gene matches: 5. The CDR3 has 14 amino acids. CDR1 is SGHVS, CDR2 FNYEAQ, per germline. CDR3 bases: TGTGCCAGCAGCTTACTAGCGGAGAGGGATACGCAGTATTTT. Its protein is CASSLLAERDTQYF.

This clone turned up a few times. The chain couples TRBV19 to TRBJ2-7; 9 bases are a match to TRBD1. Germline lookup yields CDR1 LNHDA and CDR2 SQIVND (reference sequence). The CDR3 sequence is 14 residues long. V lost 4 bases to trimming and J lost 7 bases; unmatched junction nucleotides: 8. The CDR3, as DNA: TGTGCCAGTAGTACCGGGACAGGGTCTTTTGAGCAGTACTTC. Translating it yields CASSTGTGSFEQYF.

The CDR3 bases are TGTGCCAGCTCACCGGGCACCGAAAGCAATCAGCCCCAGCATTTT. It yields the protein CASSPGTESNQPQHF. The chain links TRBV18 to TRBJ1-5; no reliable D call. This CDR3 is built from 15 residues. The germline V and J ends were trimmed by 3 bases and 1 base, with 10 bases remaining between them. The germline V gene encodes CDR1 KGHSH and CDR2 LQKENI.

This sequence joins TRBV7-2 and TRBJ2-1; TRBD1 might be the D (5 bases). The CDR3 runs to 18 residues. Trimming removed 5 bases from V and 5 bases from J, with 25 bases in between. Germline V gene lookup returns CDR1 SGHTA and CDR2 FQGNSA. This chain's CDR3 is CASSPTPRVPLLDNEQFF. CDR3 nucleotides: TGTGCCAGCAGCCCTACCCCCAGGGTCCCACTTCTGGACAATGAGCAGTTCTTC.

J is TRBJ1-3 and V is TRBV5-4, with D tentatively TRBD1 (6 bases). This CDR3 is 15 amino acids long. Germline CDR1 reads SGHNT; CDR2 reads YYREEE (reference sequence). The ends were cut back, 3 bases at V and 2 bases at J, with 12 bases in the middle. This CDR3 reads CASSSSGGPGNTIYF. CDR3 sequence (DNA): TGTGCCAGCAGCTCCTCGGGGGGGCCTGGAAACACCATATATTTT.

The rearrangement uses TRBV19 and TRBJ2-5; 8 bases line up with TRBD2. CDR3 length: 15 amino acids. The germline V gene has CDR1 LNHDA and CDR2 SQIVND (reference sequence). V was pared by 3 bases and J by 2 bases, with 5 bases of the junction left unmatched. The chain's CDR3 is CASSMGLAGQETQYF. For the CDR3, the DNA is TGTGCCAGTAGTATGGGGCTAGCGGGTCAAGAGACCCAGTACTTC.

This clone turned up a few times. This chain connects TRBV24-1 to TRBJ2-3; TRBD2 agrees at 8 bases. This CDR3 contains 16 residues. Per germline, CDR1 KGHDR and CDR2 SFDVKD. The V segment lost 3 bases and the J segment 3 bases; nucleotides outside the gene matches: 7. The CDR3 DNA reads TGTGCCACCAGTGATCAAAGCGGGAGAGGAACAGATACGCAGTATTTT. This encodes CATSDQSGRGTDTQYF.

The chain couples TRBV9 to TRBJ2-1; 7 bases line up with TRBD1. J lost 5 bases, V lost 6 bases, and 5 bases had no gene match. Germline CDR1 is SGDLS and CDR2 is YYNGEE. The CDR3 loop spans 13 amino acids. The CDR3 sequence is CASMRTGNNEQFF. The CDR3 DNA reads as TGTGCCAGCATGCGGACAGGTAACAATGAGCAGTTCTTC.

The rearrangement uses TRBV24-1 and TRBJ1-6; 8 bases line up with TRBD1. Germline V gene lookup returns CDR1 KGHDR and CDR2 SFDVKD. This CDR3 spans 14 amino acids. V was pared by 8 bases and J by 9 bases, with 8 bases of the junction left unmatched. CDR3 bases: TGTGCCACCACCCTCAGGGGGCCAGGTTCACCCCTCCACTTT. Protein product: CATTLRGPGSPLHF.

This sequence joins TRBV15 and TRBJ1-1, with 7 bases fitting TRBD1. From germline, CDR1 is LNHNV and CDR2 YYDKDF (reference sequence). This CDR3 region has 13 residues. J gave up 4 bases and V 3 bases, and 2 bases lay outside the gene matches. The CDR3 reads CATSSDRVTEAFF. CDR3 in DNA: TGTGCCACCAGCAGTGACAGGGTCACTGAAGCTTTCTTT.

The chain carries TRBV19 and TRBJ2-1; 12 bases map to TRBD1. The trim removed 3 bases at V and 13 bases at J, leaving 13 bases unmatched. The CDR3 consists of 16 residues. CDR1 is LNHDA, CDR2 SQIVND, per germline (reference sequence). The CDR3 bases are TGTGCCAGTAGTATCCCGGGACAGGGGGCGATTGTGGGTCAGTTCTTC. Its protein product is CASSIPGQGAIVGQFF.

The V call is TRBV10-3, the J call TRBJ2-7, with TRBD1 as a possible D gene (6 bases). CDR3 length: 12 amino acids. Germline assignment: CDR1 ENHRY and CDR2 SYGVKD. V gave up 4 bases and J gave up 7 bases, with 11 bases separating them. The CDR3 region is CAISGQAWEQYF. CDR3 nucleotide sequence: TGTGCCATCAGTGGACAGGCGTGGGAGCAGTACTTC.

V usage is TRBV19 and J usage is TRBJ1-2, with 7 bases fitting TRBD1. Germline CDR1 and CDR2: LNHDA and SQIVND (reference sequence). V trimming: 6 bases; J trimming: 8 bases; junction bases outside the gene matches: 9. This CDR3 region has 13 residues. The CDR3 region has the DNA TGTGCCAGTAGCGAGACAGGGTTGGAAGGCTACACCTTC. Translated, it gives CASSETGLEGYTF.

CDR3 protein: CASSLQGTNTEAFF. DNA for the CDR3: TGTGCCAGCAGCCTACAGGGGACGAACACTGAAGCTTTCTTT. V gene TRBV4-2 combines with J gene TRBJ1-1, with 7 bases that match TRBD1. The CDR3 is 14 amino acids. J gave up 1 base and V 4 bases, and 3 bases lay outside the gene matches. Per the germline V gene, CDR1 is LGHNA and CDR2 is YNFKEQ.

V is TRBV10-2 and J is TRBJ2-5; D is uncertain. The germline gives CDR1 WSHSY, CDR2 SAAADI. Trimming left V 2 bases short and J 5 bases short, with 9 bases between. The CDR3 consists of 13 residues. CDR3 sequence: CASSEEILETQYF. The CDR3 nucleotides are TGCGCCAGCAGTGAGGAGATTCTGGAGACCCAGTACTTC.

This chain connects TRBV3-1 (or the pseudogene TRBV3-2) to TRBJ2-2, with D unresolved. V was shortened by 2 bases and J by 6 bases, with 4 bases between the two germline ends. The CDR3 contains 12 residues. Germline values: CDR1 LGHDT, CDR2 YNNKEL (reference sequence). The CDR3 reads CASSQSAGELFF. In DNA form, the CDR3 reads TGTGCCAGCAGCCAAAGCGCCGGGGAGCTGTTTTTT.

This clone was counted only a few times. The chain has TRBV19 and TRBJ2-1; 11 bases agree with TRBD2. Germline lookup yields CDR1 LNHDA and CDR2 SQIVND (reference sequence). The J segment lost 9 bases and the V segment lost 3 bases, leaving 7 bases of the junction unmatched. The CDR3 loop spans 15 amino acids. CDR3 region: CASSMVAGGTSEQFF. The CDR3 DNA is TGTGCCAGTAGTATGGTAGCGGGGGGGACGAGTGAGCAGTTCTTC.

V is TRBV13 and J is TRBJ1-4, with 11 bases lining up with TRBD1. Germline CDR1 reads PRHDT; CDR2 reads FYEKMQ (reference sequence). The CDR3 consists of 14 residues. V shed 3 bases, J shed 7 bases, and the junction held 1 base outside the gene matches. The CDR3 DNA reads as TGTGCCAGCAGCTTCGGGACAGGGGGTGAAAAACTGTTTTTT. This gives the protein CASSFGTGGEKLFF. Using reference TRBV13 and TRBJ1-4 for the parts outside the CDR3, the full variable domain is AAGVIQSPRHLIKEKRETATLKCYPIPRHDTVYWYQQGPGQDPQFLISFYEKMQSDKGSIPDRFSAQQFSDYHSELNMSSLELGDSALYFCASSFGTGGEKLFFGSGTQLSVL.

The chain links TRBV10-3 to TRBJ2-5; 8 nucleotides align to TRBD2. Germline trimming cut 6 bases from V and 5 bases from J; bases unmatched to any gene: 5. CDR1 is ENHRY and CDR2 is SYGVKD in the germline V gene. The CDR3 loop spans 13 amino acids. The CDR3 bases are TGTGCCATCAGCCGACTAGCGTTGGAGACCCAGTACTTC. The encoded protein is CAISRLALETQYF.

The chain combines TRBV30 with TRBJ2-5, with TRBD1 identical over 7 bases. The CDR3 is 14 residues long. Germline-derived CDR1 and CDR2 are GTSNPN and SVGIG (reference sequence). The V segment lost 6 bases and the J segment 1 base; nucleotides outside the gene matches: 8. DNA for the CDR3: TGTGCCTGCCCGGGACAGCCCTTCCAAGAGACCCAGTACTTC. As protein: CACPGQPFQETQYF. Combining the CDR3 with reference TRBV30 and TRBJ2-5 gives the whole variable domain SQTIHQWPATLVQPVGSPLSLECTVEGTSNPNLYWYRQAAGRGLQLLFYSVGIGQISSEVPQNLSASRPQDRQFILSSKKLLLSDSGFYLCACPGQPFQETQYFGPGTRLLVL.

The genes are TRBV7-9 and TRBJ1-6; D is unclear. Trimming left V 1 base short and J 1 base short, with 5 bases between. Germline lookup yields CDR1 SEHNR and CDR2 FQNEAQ (reference sequence). The CDR3 contains 15 residues. Here the CDR3 reads CASSLGESYNSPLHF. The CDR3 nucleotides read TGTGCCAGCAGCTTAGGGGAGTCCTATAATTCACCCCTCCACTTT. Based on the CDR3 plus reference TRBV7-9 and TRBJ1-6, the full variable domain is DTGVSQNPRHKITKRGQNVTFRCDPISEHNRLYWYRQTLGQGPEFLTYFQNEAQLEKSRLLSDRFSAERPKGSFSTLEIQRTEQGDSAMYLCASSLGESYNSPLHFGNGTRLTVT.

V usage is TRBV6-5 and J usage is TRBJ1-2; D not resolved. V shed 6 bases and J shed 4 bases, with 15 bases lying between them. CDR3 length equals 14 residues. Per germline, CDR1 MNHEY and CDR2 SVGAGI. Here the CDR3 reads CASSALTSGYGYTF. DNA for the CDR3: TGTGCCAGCAGCGCACTTACTTCGGGCTATGGCTACACCTTC.

This clone was detected a few times. The J gene is TRBJ2-5, the V gene TRBV2; 10 bases agree with TRBD1. The CDR3 spans 14 residues. Germline-derived CDR1 and CDR2 are SNHLY and FYNNEI. With 7 bases clipped from V and 5 bases from J, the junction kept 7 bases outside the gene matches. The CDR3 loop reads CASNRDRGRETQYF. The CDR3 bases are TGTGCCAGCAACCGGGACAGGGGTAGGGAGACCCAGTACTTC.

This clone came up once. This rearrangement joins TRBV7-9 to TRBJ1-2; 9 nucleotides match TRBD1. Germline CDR1 SEHNR, CDR2 FQNEAQ (reference sequence). The CDR3 contains 14 residues. V lost 5 bases, J lost 7 bases, and 8 bases stayed unmatched. The CDR3 DNA is TGTGCCAGCAGCCGAGTCGGACAGGGGTCTGGCTACACCTTC. Protein: CASSRVGQGSGYTF.

The CDR3 here is CASSLGTLGRRETQYF. CDR3 nucleotides: TGTGCCAGCAGCTTAGGTACCTTAGGGAGGAGGGAGACCCAGTACTTC. The V and J genes are TRBV7-9 and TRBJ2-5; weak D call: TRBD2 (6 bases). This CDR3 region has 16 residues. Trimming took off 1 base at V and 5 bases at J, with 17 bases between the two ends. Looked up from germline, CDR1 is SEHNR and CDR2 is FQNEAQ (reference sequence).

This clone has a handful of counts. The J gene is TRBJ2-3, the V gene TRBV23-1; 7 bases map to TRBD2. TRBV23-1 falls under the ORF class, with uncertain function. The length of the CDR3 is 15 residues. Unmatched junction bases numbered 9, after V lost 4 bases and J lost 5 bases. CDR3 sequence: CASSPASGRGDTQYF. The CDR3 DNA reads TGCGCCAGCAGTCCGGCTAGCGGTCGCGGAGATACGCAGTATTTT.

The sample holds one count of this clone. This chain links TRBV6-5 with TRBJ2-2; a possible D gene is TRBD1 (5 bases). The CDR3 runs to 15 residues. CDR1 and CDR2 (germline): MNHEY, SVGAGI. Trimming left V 2 bases short and J 3 bases short, with 10 bases between. This CDR3 reads CASSYRTQYTGELFF. CDR3 DNA: TGTGCCAGCAGTTACAGGACACAGTACACCGGGGAGCTGTTTTTT.

The chain uses TRBV27 and TRBJ2-1; 9 positions match TRBD1. V dropped 1 base and J dropped 6; count of bases not matched to a gene: 4. CDR1 and CDR2 from the germline V gene are MNHEY and SMNVEV (reference sequence). This CDR3 region has 15 residues. Here the CDR3 reads CASSLWGQGSNEQFF. The CDR3 nucleotides are TGTGCCAGCAGTTTATGGGGACAGGGTTCCAATGAGCAGTTCTTC.

This clone appeared a single time. The chain joins TRBV3-1 (or the pseudogene TRBV3-2) to TRBJ2-7, with TRBD2 as a possible D gene (5 bases). V was trimmed by 0 bases and J by 1 base, leaving 10 bases between them. This CDR3 has 15 amino acids. Germline CDR1 and CDR2: LGHDT and YNNKEL (reference sequence). This CDR3 is CASSQDPAESYEQYF. As DNA, the CDR3 is TGTGCCAGCAGCCAAGATCCAGCGGAGTCCTACGAGCAGTACTTC.

This chain joins TRBV2 and TRBJ1-2; D uncertain. The V gene's germline CDR1 is SNHLY and CDR2 FYNNEI. The CDR3 covers 10 residues. V lost 9 bases and J 7 bases, leaving 9 bases between the germline ends. CDR3 bases: TGTGCCAGTTGGGCGCTTGGCTACACCTTC. Residues: CASWALGYTF.